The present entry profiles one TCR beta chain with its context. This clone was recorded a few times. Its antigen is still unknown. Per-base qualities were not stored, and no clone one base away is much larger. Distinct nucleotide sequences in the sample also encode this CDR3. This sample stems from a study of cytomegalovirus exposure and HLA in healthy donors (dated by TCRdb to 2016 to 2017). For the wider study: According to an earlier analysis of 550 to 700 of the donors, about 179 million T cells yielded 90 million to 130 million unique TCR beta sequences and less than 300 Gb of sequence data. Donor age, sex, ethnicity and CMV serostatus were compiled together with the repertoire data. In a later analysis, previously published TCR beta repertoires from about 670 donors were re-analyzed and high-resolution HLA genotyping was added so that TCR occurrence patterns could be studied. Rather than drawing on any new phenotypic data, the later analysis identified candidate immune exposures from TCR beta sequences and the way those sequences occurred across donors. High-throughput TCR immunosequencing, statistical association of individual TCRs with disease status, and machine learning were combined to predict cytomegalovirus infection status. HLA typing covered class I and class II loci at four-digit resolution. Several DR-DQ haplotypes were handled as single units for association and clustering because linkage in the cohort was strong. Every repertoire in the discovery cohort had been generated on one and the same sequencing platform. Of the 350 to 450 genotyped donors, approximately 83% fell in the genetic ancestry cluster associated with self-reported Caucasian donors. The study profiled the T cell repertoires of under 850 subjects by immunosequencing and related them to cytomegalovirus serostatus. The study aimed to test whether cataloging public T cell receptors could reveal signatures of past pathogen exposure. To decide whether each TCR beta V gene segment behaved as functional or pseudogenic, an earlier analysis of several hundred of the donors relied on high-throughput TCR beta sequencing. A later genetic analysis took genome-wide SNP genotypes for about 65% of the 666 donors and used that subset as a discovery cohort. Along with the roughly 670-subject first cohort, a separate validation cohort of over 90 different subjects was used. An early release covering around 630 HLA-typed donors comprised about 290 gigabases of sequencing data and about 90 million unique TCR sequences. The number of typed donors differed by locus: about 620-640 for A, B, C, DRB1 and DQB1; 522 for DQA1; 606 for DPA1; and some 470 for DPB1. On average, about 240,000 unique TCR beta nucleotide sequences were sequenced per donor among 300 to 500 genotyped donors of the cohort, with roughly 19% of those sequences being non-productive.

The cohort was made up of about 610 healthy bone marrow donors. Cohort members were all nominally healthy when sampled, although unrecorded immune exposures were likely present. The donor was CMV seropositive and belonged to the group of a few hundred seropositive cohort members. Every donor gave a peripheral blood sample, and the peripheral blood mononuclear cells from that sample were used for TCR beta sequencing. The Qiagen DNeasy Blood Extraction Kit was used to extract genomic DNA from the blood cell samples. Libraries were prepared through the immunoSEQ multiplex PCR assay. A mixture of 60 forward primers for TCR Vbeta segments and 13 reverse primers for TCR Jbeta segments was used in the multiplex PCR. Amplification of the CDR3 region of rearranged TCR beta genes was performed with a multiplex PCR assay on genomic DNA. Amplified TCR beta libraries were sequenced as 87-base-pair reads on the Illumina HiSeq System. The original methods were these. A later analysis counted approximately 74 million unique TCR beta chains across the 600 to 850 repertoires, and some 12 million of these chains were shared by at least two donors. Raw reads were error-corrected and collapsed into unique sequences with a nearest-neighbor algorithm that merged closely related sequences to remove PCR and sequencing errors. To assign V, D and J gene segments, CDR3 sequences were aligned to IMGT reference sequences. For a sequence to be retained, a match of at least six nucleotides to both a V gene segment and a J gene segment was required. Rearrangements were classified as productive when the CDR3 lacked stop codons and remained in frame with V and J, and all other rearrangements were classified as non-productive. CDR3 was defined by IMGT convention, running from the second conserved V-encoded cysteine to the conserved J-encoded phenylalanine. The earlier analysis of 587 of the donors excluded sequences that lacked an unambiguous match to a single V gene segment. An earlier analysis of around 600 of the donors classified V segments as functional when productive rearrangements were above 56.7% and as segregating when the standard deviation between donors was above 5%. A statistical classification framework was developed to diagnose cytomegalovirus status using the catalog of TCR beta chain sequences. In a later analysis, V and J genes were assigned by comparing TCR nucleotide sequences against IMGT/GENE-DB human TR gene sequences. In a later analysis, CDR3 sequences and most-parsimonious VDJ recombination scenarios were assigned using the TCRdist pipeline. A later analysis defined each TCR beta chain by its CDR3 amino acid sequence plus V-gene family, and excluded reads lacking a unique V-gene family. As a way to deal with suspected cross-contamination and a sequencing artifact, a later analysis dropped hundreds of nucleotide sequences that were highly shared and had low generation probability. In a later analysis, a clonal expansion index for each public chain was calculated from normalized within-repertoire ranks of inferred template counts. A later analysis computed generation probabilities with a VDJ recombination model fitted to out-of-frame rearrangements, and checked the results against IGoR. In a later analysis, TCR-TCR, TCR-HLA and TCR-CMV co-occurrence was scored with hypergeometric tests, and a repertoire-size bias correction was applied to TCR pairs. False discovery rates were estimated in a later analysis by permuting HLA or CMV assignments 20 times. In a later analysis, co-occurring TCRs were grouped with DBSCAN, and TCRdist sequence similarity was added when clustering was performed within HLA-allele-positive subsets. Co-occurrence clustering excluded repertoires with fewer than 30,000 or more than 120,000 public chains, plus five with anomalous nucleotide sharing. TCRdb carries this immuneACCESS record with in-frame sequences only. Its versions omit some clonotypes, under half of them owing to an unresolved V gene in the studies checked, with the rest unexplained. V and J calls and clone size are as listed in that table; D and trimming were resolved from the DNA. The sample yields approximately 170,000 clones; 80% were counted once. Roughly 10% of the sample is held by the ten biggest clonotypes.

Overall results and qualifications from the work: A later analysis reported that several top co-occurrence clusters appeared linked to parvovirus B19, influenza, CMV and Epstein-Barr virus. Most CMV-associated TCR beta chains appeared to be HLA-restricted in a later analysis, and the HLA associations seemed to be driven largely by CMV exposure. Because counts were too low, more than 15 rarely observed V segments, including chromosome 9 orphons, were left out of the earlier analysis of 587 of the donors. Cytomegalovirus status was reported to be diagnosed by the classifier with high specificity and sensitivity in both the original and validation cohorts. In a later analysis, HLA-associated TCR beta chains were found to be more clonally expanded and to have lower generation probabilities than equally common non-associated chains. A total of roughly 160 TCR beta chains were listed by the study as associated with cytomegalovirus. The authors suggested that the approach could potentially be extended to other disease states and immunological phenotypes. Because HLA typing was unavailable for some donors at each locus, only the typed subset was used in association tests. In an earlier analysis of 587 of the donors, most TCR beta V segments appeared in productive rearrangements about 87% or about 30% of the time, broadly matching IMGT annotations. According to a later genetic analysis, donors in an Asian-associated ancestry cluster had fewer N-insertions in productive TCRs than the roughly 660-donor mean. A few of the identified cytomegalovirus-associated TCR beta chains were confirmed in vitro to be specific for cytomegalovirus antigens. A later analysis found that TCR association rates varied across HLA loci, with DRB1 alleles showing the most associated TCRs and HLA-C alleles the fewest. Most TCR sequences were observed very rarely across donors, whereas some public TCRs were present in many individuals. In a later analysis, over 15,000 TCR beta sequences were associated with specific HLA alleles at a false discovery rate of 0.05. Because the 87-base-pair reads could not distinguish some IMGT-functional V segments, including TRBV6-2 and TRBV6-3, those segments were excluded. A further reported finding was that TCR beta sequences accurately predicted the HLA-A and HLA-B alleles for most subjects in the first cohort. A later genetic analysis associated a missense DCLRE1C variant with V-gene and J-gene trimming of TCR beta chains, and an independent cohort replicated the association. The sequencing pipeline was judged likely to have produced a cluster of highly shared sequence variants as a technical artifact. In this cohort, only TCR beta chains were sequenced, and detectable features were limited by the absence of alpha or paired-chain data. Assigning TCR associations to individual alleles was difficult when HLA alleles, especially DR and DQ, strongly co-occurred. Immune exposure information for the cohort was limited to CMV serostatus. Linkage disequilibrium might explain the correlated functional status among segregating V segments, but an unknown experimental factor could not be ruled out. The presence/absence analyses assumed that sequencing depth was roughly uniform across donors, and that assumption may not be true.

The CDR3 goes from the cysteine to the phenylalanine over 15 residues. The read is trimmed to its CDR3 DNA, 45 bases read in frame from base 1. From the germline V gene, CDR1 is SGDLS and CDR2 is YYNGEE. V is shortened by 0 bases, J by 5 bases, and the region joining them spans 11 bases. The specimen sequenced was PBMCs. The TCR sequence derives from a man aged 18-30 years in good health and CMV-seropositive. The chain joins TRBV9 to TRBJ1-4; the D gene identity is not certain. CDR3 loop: CASSVVGGTNEKLFF. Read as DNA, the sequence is TGTGCCAGCAGCGTAGTTGGAGGTACCAATGAAAAACTGTTTTTT.